This entry describes one T cell receptor (beta chain). The CDR3 is 13 residues long. V was cut by 3 bases and J by 4 bases, with 6 bases left in between. The germline gives CDR1 SGHAT, CDR2 FQDESV (reference sequence). This entry is derived from a study of PD-1 blockade in classical Hodgkin lymphoma. Data came from immunoSEQ multiplex PCR; TCRdb stores just in-frame clones and leaves some out. In the table there are fewer than 110,000 clones, approximately 90% of which are singletons. Each of the patients experienced relapse following autologous stem cell transplantation, and their brentuximab vedotin exposure differed.

The genes are TRBV11-1 and TRBJ1-4; no reliable D call. This sample comprised peripheral blood mononuclear cells (PBMCs), obtained before the second cycle of nivolumab. This sequence was found in a human donor with classical Hodgkin lymphoma. CDR3 sequence (DNA): TGTGCCAGCAGCTTTGCCAGTAATGAAAAACTGTTTTTT. This codes for CASSFASNEKLFF. The whole variable domain, remainder taken from reference TRBV11-1 and TRBJ1-4, is EAEVAQSPRYKITEKSQAVAFWCDPISGHATLYWYRQILGQGPELLVQFQDESVVDDSQLPKDRFSAERLKGVDSTLKIQPAELGDSAMYLCASSFASNEKLFFGSGTQLSVL.